This is a list of T cell receptor beta chains from one sample in a study of regulatory T cells in long-lasting Graves disease. TCRdb processed the multiplex PCR reads anew with MiXCR; each CDR3 protein has one entry. There are 650,000 to 850,000 distinct CDR3 sequences in the sample; approximately 31% occur only once, and about two fifths lies in the top ten. The material sequenced was peripheral blood mononuclear cells (PBMCs), taken when the disease was refractory, from a patient treated with antithyroid drugs. The receptor source for this set is a female donor with Graves disease. Each CDR3 is given with its conserved first and last residue. The D gene is left open where the match is weak. The size field is filled for only some rows; it gives once, few, many or a size class.

TRBD1	TRBV5-1	TRBJ1-1	15	few	TGCGCCAGCAACATTAACAGGGGACGGAACACTGAAGCTTTCTTT	CASNINRGRNTEAFF
TRBD1	TRBV6-2/TRBV6-3	TRBJ1-2	14	many	TGTGCCAGCAGTTCGGGGACAGGGGGCATTGGCTACACCTTC	CASSSGTGGIGYTF
TRBD1	TRBV20-1	TRBJ1-6	16	many	TGCAGTGCTAGCAGCCTCGGGACAGGGGGGAATTCACCCCTCCACTTT	CSASSLGTGGNSPLHF
TRBD2	TRBV11-2	TRBJ2-7	15	NA	TGTGCCAGCAGCTTAGATGGCGGGAGCTTGGGGGAGCAGTACTTC	CASSLDGGSLGEQYF
NA	TRBV6-2/TRBV6-3	TRBJ2-5	15	NA	TGTGCCAGCAGTGGCCCCCTAGGGGGAGAAGAGACCCAGTACTTC	CASSGPLGGEETQYF
NA	TRBV20-1	TRBJ2-2	15	few	TGCAGTGCAAGAATGGGAGCGGTCAACACCGGGGAGCTGTTTTTT	CSARMGAVNTGELFF
NA	TRBV6-1	TRBJ1-4	14	few	TGTGCCAGCAGCGGGGGGGTTTCTAATGAAAAACTGTTTTTT	CASSGGVSNEKLFF
NA	TRBV12-3/TRBV12-4	TRBJ1-4	14	NA	TGTGCCAGCACCCTCGGGTACAGTAATGAAAAACTGTTTTTT	CASTLGYSNEKLFF
TRBD1	TRBV12-3/TRBV12-4	TRBJ1-5	18	few	TGTGCCAGCAGTTTAAGGGGAGGGGGCAGGGTAGGAAATCAGCCCCAGCATTTT	CASSLRGGGRVGNQPQHF
TRBD1	TRBV27	TRBJ2-7	15	many	TGTGCCAGCAGGGTCCGGGACAGGGGTACCCACGAGCAGTACTTC	CASRVRDRGTHEQYF
NA	TRBV10-3	TRBJ2-2	12	once	TGTGCCATCAGTGAAAGGTCCGGGGAGCTGTTTTTT	CAISERSGELFF
TRBD1	TRBV28	TRBJ1-4	16	many	TGTGCCAGCAGTTTATGGGGAACAGGGGGTAATGAAAAACTGTTTTTT	CASSLWGTGGNEKLFF
NA	TRBV20-1	TRBJ2-5	14	NA	TGCAGTGCTAGAGGCGAAGGGGGGGAAAAGACCCAGTACTTC	CSARGEGGEKTQYF
NA	TRBV20-1	TRBJ1-1	13	few	TGCAGTGCTCCCATGGGGGCAGGAACTGAAGCTTTCTTT	CSAPMGAGTEAFF
NA	TRBV7-2	TRBJ1-2	14	few	TGTGCCAGCAGCTTAGTTTTCGAGACTTACGGCTACACCTTC	CASSLVFETYGYTF
TRBD1	TRBV18	TRBJ2-7	15	few	TGTGCCAGCTCACCACTCCCGGGACAGGATTACGAGCAGTACTTC	CASSPLPGQDYEQYF
NA	TRBV12-3/TRBV12-4	TRBJ2-5	11	many	TGTGCCAGCAGCGCATTGGAGACCCAGTACTTC	CASSALETQYF
NA	TRBV20-1	TRBJ1-2	17	NA	TGCAGTGCTAGGCCCTATCTCCTTGAGGGTTATAACTATGGCTACACCTTC	CSARPYLLEGYNYGYTF
NA	TRBV28	TRBJ1-2	13	once	TGTGCCAGCAGTTTGATCGATAGGGATGGCTACACCTTC	CASSLIDRDGYTF
TRBD1	TRBV29-1	TRBJ1-2	13	NA	TGCAGCGTTAAGGGACAGGGGATCTATGGCTACACCTTC	CSVKGQGIYGYTF
TRBD2	TRBV20-1	TRBJ2-5	16	NA	TGCAGTGCTAAAAGGACTAGCGGGAGGGCCGCAGAGACCCAGTACTTC	CSAKRTSGRAAETQYF
TRBD1	TRBV20-1	TRBJ1-4	15	many	TGCAGTGCTACCCATTTGACAGGGACTAATGAAAAACTGTTTTTT	CSATHLTGTNEKLFF
TRBD1	TRBV11-2	TRBJ2-7	14	few	TGTGCCAGCAGGGGAACAGGGGGCCGTTACGAGCAGTACTTC	CASRGTGGRYEQYF
TRBD1	TRBV20-1	TRBJ2-5	12	many	TGCAGTGCAGAAGACAGGGCAGAGACCCAGTACTTC	CSAEDRAETQYF
TRBD1	TRBV11-2	TRBJ2-5	14	many	TGTGCCAGCAGCCGGGGACAGTTCCAAGAGACCCAGTACTTC	CASSRGQFQETQYF
NA	TRBV6-2/TRBV6-3	TRBJ1-1	12	NA	TGTGCCAGCCGATATGACGGGCCTGAAGCTTTCTTT	CASRYDGPEAFF
NA	TRBV20-1	TRBJ1-1	13	NA	TGCAGTGCAGTCGACATTTTGAACACTGAAGCTTTCTTT	CSAVDILNTEAFF
TRBD2	TRBV20-1	TRBJ2-7	13	many	TGCAGTGCTAGACGGGGGGGCGGGAACGAGCAGTACTTC	CSARRGGGNEQYF
NA	TRBV2	TRBJ1-5	13	many	TGTGCCAGCAGTCCGTTAGGCAATCAGCCCCAGCATTTT	CASSPLGNQPQHF
NA	TRBV6-4	TRBJ2-7	14	NA	TGTGCCAGCAGTGAACAGGACAGTATCGACGAGCAGTACTTC	CASSEQDSIDEQYF
NA	TRBV6-1	TRBJ1-6	15	NA	TGTGCCAGCAGCACACGACACCTGGATAATTCACCCCTCCACTTT	CASSTRHLDNSPLHF
NA	TRBV7-9	TRBJ1-4	14	few	TGTGCCAGCAGCGACCCTGGGGAGCAGGAAAAACTGTTTTTT	CASSDPGEQEKLFF
NA	TRBV20-1	TRBJ1-2	13	few	TGCAGTGCTAACCACCCCCGGCCCAATGGCTACACCTTC	CSANHPRPNGYTF